These T cell receptor beta chains were read from a single sample in a study of OX40 agonist ivuxolimab in advanced cancers. Generated by immunoSEQ multiplex PCR, the TCRdb table keeps only in-frame clones and is missing some. The sample lists more than 25,000 clones; approximately 86% were seen once. Material: CD4+ or CD8+ T cells sorted from blood, obtained in a trial of the OX40 agonist ivuxolimab. Receptors originate from an adult with an advanced solid tumor such as melanoma, head and neck, liver or kidney cancer. The CDR3 runs from the conserved cysteine through the conserved F or W. The D gene is left open where the match is weak. Size tells how often a clone was seen (once, few, many) or the class of an expanded clone, and some rows leave it out.

j_call	v_call	d_call	clone_size	cdr3_aa	cdr3_nt
TRBJ2-7	TRBV4-1	.	.	CASSQVTGVSYEQYF	TGCGCCAGCAGCCAAGTTACAGGAGTCTCCTACGAGCAGTACTTC
TRBJ2-7	TRBV7-6	.	.	CASSFAESYEQYF	TGTGCCAGCAGCTTCGCAGAATCCTACGAGCAGTACTTC
TRBJ2-2	TRBV13	.	.	CASSSRDPLWTNTGELFF	TGTGCCAGCAGCTCCCGGGACCCGCTATGGACGAACACCGGGGAGCTGTTTTTT
TRBJ2-7	TRBV7-9	.	once	CASSLSGGSHYEQYF	TGTGCCAGCAGCTTATCTGGGGGCTCCCACTACGAGCAGTACTTC
TRBJ1-5	TRBV5-1	.	.	CASSLTVNQPQHF	TGCGCCAGCAGCTTGACAGTTAATCAGCCCCAGCATTTT
TRBJ1-3	TRBV6-5	.	.	CASTPGANSGNTIYF	TGTGCCAGCACCCCGGGCGCAAACTCTGGAAACACCATATATTTT
TRBJ2-2	TRBV11-3	.	once	CASSSDNTGELFF	TGTGCCAGCAGCTCCGACAACACCGGGGAGCTGTTTTTT
TRBJ1-1	TRBV28	.	.	CASSFTPINTEAFF	TGTGCCAGCAGTTTTACACCGATCAACACTGAAGCTTTCTTT
TRBJ2-7	TRBV15	.	.	CATSRGRGSYEQYF	TGTGCCACCAGCAGAGGTCGGGGTTCCTACGAGCAGTACTTC
TRBJ1-1	TRBV27	.	.	CASSLREGDEAFF	TGTGCCAGCAGTCTCCGGGAAGGCGACGAAGCTTTCTTT
TRBJ1-5	TRBV29-1	.	.	CSVNEGYNQPQHF	TGCAGCGTTAATGAGGGGTACAATCAGCCCCAGCATTTT
TRBJ2-1	TRBV12-5	.	.	CASGLGYNEQFF	TGTGCTAGTGGTTTGGGCTACAATGAGCAGTTCTTC
TRBJ1-5	TRBV19	.	.	CASSIGSRGYQPQHF	TGTGCCAGTAGTATAGGATCACGGGGATATCAGCCCCAGCATTTT
TRBJ1-2	TRBV7-8	.	.	CASSSGGDGYTF	TGTGCCAGCAGCTCCGGCGGGGATGGCTACACCTTC
TRBJ2-1	TRBV10-1	.	few	CASSPEGIPPYNEQFF	TGCGCCAGCAGTCCCGAGGGGATCCCCCCCTACAATGAGCAGTTCTTC
TRBJ2-1	TRBV6-6	.	.	CASSPRRGNEQFF	TGTGCCAGCAGTCCCCGGAGGGGGAATGAGCAGTTCTTC
TRBJ2-2	TRBV10-1	.	.	CASSLDRSELFF	TGCGCCAGCAGCCTTGACAGGAGCGAGCTGTTTTTT
TRBJ1-1	TRBV2	.	few	CATERGFFGAFF	TGTGCCACCGAACGGGGGTTCTTTGGAGCTTTCTTT
TRBJ1-2	TRBV2	.	.	CASMGRGDGYTF	TGTGCCAGCATGGGAAGGGGGGATGGCTACACCTTC
TRBJ2-3	TRBV27	.	.	CASSLSRPDTQYF	TGTGCCAGCAGTTTGAGTAGGCCAGATACGCAGTATTTT
TRBJ2-3	TRBV5-6	.	.	CASSLAGDTQYF	TGTGCCAGCAGCTTGGCTGGAGATACGCAGTATTTT
TRBJ2-1	TRBV7-3	.	once	CASSLGRPRYNEQFF	TGTGCCAGCAGCTTAGGCAGGCCGCGATACAATGAGCAGTTCTTC
TRBJ2-5	TRBV5-1	.	.	CASRSFQGKETQYF	TGCGCCAGCAGGTCTTTCCAGGGAAAAGAGACCCAGTACTTC
TRBJ2-1	TRBV19	.	.	CASKATIGFGGAGEQFF	TGTGCCAGTAAGGCCACTATTGGATTCGGGGGCGCGGGTGAGCAGTTCTTC
TRBJ2-7	TRBV27	.	once	CASSRSGGLYYEQYF	TGTGCCAGCAGTCGAAGTGGCGGGCTATACTACGAGCAGTACTTC
TRBJ1-5	TRBV11-2	TRBD1	once	CASSLVTGANQPQHF	TGTGCCAGCAGCTTAGTGACAGGGGCGAATCAGCCCCAGCATTTT
TRBJ2-3	TRBV11-3	TRBD2	.	CASSLSLAGGGDTQYF	TGTGCCAGCAGCTTGTCCCTAGCGGGAGGTGGAGATACGCAGTATTTT
TRBJ1-5	TRBV10-3	TRBD1	.	CATMDRDQDQPQHF	TGTGCCACGATGGACAGGGACCAAGATCAGCCCCAGCATTTT
TRBJ2-1	TRBV6-1	TRBD1	.	CASSVGPGTEYNEQFF	TGTGCCAGCAGTGTAGGCCCGGGGACAGAATACAATGAGCAGTTCTTC
TRBJ2-7	TRBV5-4	.	.	CASSFGYEQYF	TGTGCCAGCAGCTTTGGGTACGAGCAGTACTTC
TRBJ1-2	TRBV5-6	.	.	CASSFWGYGYTF	TGTGCCAGCAGCTTTTGGGGTTATGGCTACACCTTC
TRBJ2-1	TRBV7-9	TRBD2	few	CASSSERERGNEQFF	TGTGCCAGCAGCTCAGAGCGGGAGAGGGGCAATGAGCAGTTCTTC
TRBJ1-2	TRBV4-1	.	.	CASSPAKQGSSGYTF	TGCGCCAGCAGCCCAGCCAAACAGGGAAGCTCTGGCTACACCTTC
TRBJ2-5	TRBV7-2	.	.	CASSSTPAQYF	TGTGCCAGCAGCTCGACACCGGCCCAGTACTTC
TRBJ2-4	TRBV9	.	once	CASSSEGEKNIQYF	TGTGCCAGCTCATCAGAGGGGGAAAAAAACATTCAGTACTTC
TRBJ2-6	TRBV19	.	.	CASSVMRTIKSRANVLTF	TGTGCCAGTAGTGTGATGAGGACAATCAAAAGTCGGGCCAACGTCCTGACTTTC
TRBJ2-3	TRBV29-1	.	.	CSVELRNHLTDTQYF	TGCAGCGTTGAACTCCGAAACCACCTCACAGATACGCAGTATTTT
TRBJ1-2	TRBV19	.	.	CASTSPRTNYGYTF	TGTGCCAGTACAAGTCCGCGCACGAACTATGGCTACACCTTC
TRBJ2-1	TRBV10-2	TRBD1	.	CASSESGTGAVEQFF	TGCGCCAGCAGTGAGTCCGGGACAGGAGCGGTTGAGCAGTTCTTC
TRBJ2-1	TRBV6-1	TRBD2	few	CASETGGMNEQFF	TGTGCCAGCGAAACGGGAGGAATGAATGAGCAGTTCTTC
TRBJ2-1	TRBV7-8	TRBD2	.	CASSSLREDNEQFF	TGTGCCAGCAGCTCCCTCCGGGAGGATAATGAGCAGTTCTTC
TRBJ2-7	TRBV5-4	.	.	CASSTWGSRYSYEQYF	TGTGCCAGCAGCACCTGGGGGTCTCGTTACTCCTACGAGCAGTACTTC
TRBJ2-7	TRBV4-1	.	.	CASSQVYGRDSYEQYF	TGCGCCAGCAGCCAAGTATATGGCAGGGATTCCTACGAGCAGTACTTC
TRBJ2-4	TRBV2	.	medium-sized	CASSSWFWVKNIQYF	TGTGCCAGCAGTAGCTGGTTTTGGGTCAAAAACATTCAGTACTTC
TRBJ2-6	TRBV27	.	.	CASSLKPAEGWSGANVLTF	TGTGCCAGCAGTTTAAAGCCCGCAGAGGGTTGGTCTGGGGCCAACGTCCTGACTTTC
TRBJ2-2	TRBV19	.	.	CASSPAGAGELFF	TGTGCCAGTAGTCCCGCGGGCGCCGGGGAGCTGTTTTTT
TRBJ1-5	TRBV28	TRBD1	.	CASRSLLQGAFNQPQHF	TGTGCCAGCAGGTCCCTCCTCCAGGGGGCATTCAATCAGCCCCAGCATTTT
TRBJ2-7	TRBV4-3	.	.	CASSQPAEGYEQYF	TGCGCCAGCAGCCAGCCAGCGGAGGGCTACGAGCAGTACTTC
TRBJ2-7	TRBV27	TRBD2	.	CASSLRGGIYEQYF	TGTGCCAGCAGTTTACGGGGGGGTATCTACGAGCAGTACTTC
TRBJ2-1	TRBV7-7	TRBD2	.	CASSWGLNNEQFF	TGTGCCAGCAGCTGGGGACTAAACAATGAGCAGTTCTTC